This T cell receptor (beta chain) was obtained from a study of beta chain features in type 1 diabetes. Study-wide findings and caveats: In every one of the four CD4+ subsets, TCRB CDR3s were moderately but significantly shorter in Type 1 diabetes patients.

This clone was picked up a small number of times. Its antigen is unidentified. V lost 1 base to trimming and J lost 8 bases; unmatched junction nucleotides: 5. CDR1 and CDR2 (germline): SGHRS, YFSETQ. The CDR3 has 15 amino acids. The purity of all sorted populations exceeded 98%. Expressed TCRB transcripts were sequenced, since all the RNA that had been isolated was reverse transcribed. The method was immunoSEQ multiplex PCR; TCRdb's version includes in-frame clones alone and lacks a portion of them. Of a few hundred thousand clones listed, about a sixth are singletons. What was sequenced was naive CD4+ T cells from blood. This TCR derives from a man aged 25 to 40 with type 1 diabetes. This chain connects TRBV5-1 to TRBJ2-1; 11 nucleotides line up with TRBD2. CDR3 nucleotides: TGCGCCAGCAGCTTGATAGCGGGAGGGCCCGATGAGCAGTTCTTC. This codes for CASSLIAGGPDEQFF. The full variable domain, completed using reference TRBV5-1 and TRBJ2-1, is KAGVTQTPRYLIKTRGQQVTLSCSPISGHRSVSWYQQTPGQGLQFLFEYFSETQRNKGNFPGRFSGRQFSNSRSEMNVSTLELGDSALYLCASSLIAGGPDEQFFGPGTRLTVL.